This T cell receptor beta chain was sequenced in a study of CD8 T cells in ankylosing spondylitis. Study conclusions and caveats: Relatively rare in peripheral blood, disease-linked clones were also CD8+. A TCR beta motif of under ten highly homologous variants appeared characteristic of ankylosing spondylitis blood. Matched synovial fluid from ankylosing spondylitis patients was reported to be enriched for disease-linked clones.

In making TCR beta libraries, quantitative 5'-RACE with molecular barcodes was used. TCRdb ran MiXCR on the 5' RACE reads and lists one entry per CDR3 protein. The repertoire includes around 490,000 distinct CDR3 sequences, approximately 5.3% of them detected once, and under 4.5% sits in the top ten. CDR3 length: 13 amino acids. CDR1 DFQATT and CDR2 SNEGSKA come from the germline V gene (reference sequence). Between the trimmed V and J ends, which lost 8 bases and 3 bases, there was a span of 17 bases. This clonotype was seen at least ten times. No antigen is known for it. The chain couples TRBV20-1 to TRBJ2-7; D gene unclear. The sample comprised blood, either unsorted or a sorted T cell fraction (not recorded which). The TCR was taken from a male donor with ankylosing spondylitis. CDR3 loop: CSTPGPPIYEQYF. CDR3 nucleotides: TGCAGTACCCCGGGCCCCCCCATCTACGAGCAGTACTTC.